The 11 T cell receptor beta chains below all came from one sample that was sequenced in a study of shared clonotypes between healthy human individuals. Some clones are missing from TCRdb's copy, which holds only in-frame ones; the method was immunoSEQ multiplex PCR. The sample includes over 1.5 million clones, 95% to 99% of them seen just once. The sample comprised naive CD4+ T cells sorted from blood. Noted subset: CD45RA+ positively selected. Receptors were obtained from a man aged 30-40 years in good health.

The chain links TRBV10-3 to TRBJ2-7; 11 nucleotides match TRBD1. There are 14 residues in the CDR3. V lost 6 bases and J lost 3; bases outside the gene matches: 4. Germline assignment: CDR1 ENHRY and CDR2 SYGVKD. The DNA for the CDR3 is TGTGCCATCAGGGGACAGGGGGTTATCTACGAGCAGTACTTC. This translates into CAIRGQGVIYEQYF.

V usage is TRBV7-3 and J usage is TRBJ2-3, with D tentatively TRBD2 (6 bases). Germline V gene data show CDR1 as SGHTA and CDR2 as FQGTGA. The germline V and J ends were trimmed by 3 bases and 0 bases, with 13 bases remaining between them. CDR3 size: 16 residues. CDR3 nucleotide sequence: TGTGCCAGCAGCTTGAGTCCGGGAGAGAGCACAGATACGCAGTATTTT. It is translated as CASSLSPGESTDTQYF.

This chain joins TRBV5-1 and TRBJ1-1, with 7 bases fitting TRBD1. CDR3 size: 14 residues. CDR1 and CDR2 from the germline V gene are SGHRS and YFSETQ. Trimming cost V 4 bases and J 0 bases; bases outside gene matches: 3. CDR3 nucleotide sequence: TGCGCCAGCAGCATGGGACAGATGAACACTGAAGCTTTCTTT. It translates to CASSMGQMNTEAFF.

V gene TRBV9 combines with J gene TRBJ1-2, with a tentative D call TRBD1 (6 bases). V was clipped by 6 bases and J by 7 bases, with 16 bases between them. The CDR3 totals 13 residues. Germline CDR1 reads SGDLS; CDR2 reads YYNGEE. CDR3 sequence (DNA): TGTGCCAGCAAACGGGGGGCCACGGGTGGCTACACCTTC. Amino acids: CASKRGATGGYTF. Supplemented by reference TRBV9 and TRBJ1-2, the full variable domain reads DSGVTQTPKHLITATGQRVTLRCSPRSGDLSVYWYQQSLDQGLQFLIQYYNGEERAKGNILERFSAQQFPDLHSELNLSSLELGDSALYFCASKRGATGGYTFGSGTRLTVV.

The chain uses TRBV7-6 and TRBJ1-2; 10 positions agree with TRBD1. Trimming cost V 2 bases and J 5 bases; bases outside gene matches: 8. The CDR3 is made up of 16 amino acids. Germline V gene lookup returns CDR1 SGHVS and CDR2 FNYEAQ. The CDR3 region has the DNA TGTGCCAGCAGCTTAAGCCCGGGACAGGGGATGTATGGCTACACCTTC. Amino acid sequence: CASSLSPGQGMYGYTF.

DNA for the CDR3: TGTGCCAGCAGCGCCAGTGGAGTGGGTGAAAAACTGTTTTTT. This encodes CASSASGVGEKLFF. V is TRBV9 and J is TRBJ1-4; D gene uncertain. Between the trimmed V and J ends, which lost 3 bases and 7 bases, there was a span of 13 bases. Germline V gene data show CDR1 as SGDLS and CDR2 as YYNGEE. This CDR3 spans 14 amino acids.

The chain links TRBV28 to TRBJ1-2; D unclear. Germline V gene data show CDR1 as MDHEN and CDR2 as SYDVKM. The CDR3 is 15 residues long. Deletions cut 2 bases from V and 2 bases from J, with 12 bases between. The CDR3 loop is CASSLARVNNYGYTF. CDR3 DNA: TGTGCCAGCAGTTTAGCGAGGGTTAACAACTATGGCTACACCTTC.

The J gene is TRBJ2-7, the V gene TRBV28, with 9 bases lining up with TRBD2. Unmatched junction bases numbered 3, after V lost 4 bases and J lost 5 bases. CDR3 size: 13 residues. Germline V gives CDR1 MDHEN, CDR2 SYDVKM. The CDR3 protein is CASSSGLANEQYF. CDR3 coding DNA: TGTGCCAGCAGTTCGGGACTAGCCAACGAGCAGTACTTC.

Only one count was recorded for this clone. The chain has TRBV5-4 and TRBJ2-5; TRBD2 might be the D (5 bases). The CDR3 contains 13 residues. The germline gives CDR1 SGHNT, CDR2 YYREEE (reference sequence). Trimming cost V 1 base and J 5 bases, with 9 bases left between them. The chain's CDR3 is CASSLRQRETQYF. CDR3 DNA: TGTGCCAGCAGCTTGAGGCAGCGGGAGACCCAGTACTTC.

The chain is built from TRBV25-1 and TRBJ2-1, with a tentative D call TRBD1 (5 bases). V lost 3 bases to trimming and J lost 10 bases, with 25 bases between them. This CDR3 spans 17 amino acids. Germline V gene lookup returns CDR1 MGHDK and CDR2 SYGVNS. Here the CDR3 DNA reads TGTGCCAGCAGTGAGGGGCCCCACGGAGTCGTCCTCCGGGAGCAGTTCTTC. It translates to CASSEGPHGVVLREQFF.

The chain joins TRBV10-2 to TRBJ2-7; TRBD1 aligns across 10 bases. The CDR3 totals 16 residues. Germline CDR1 reads WSHSY; CDR2 reads SAAADI. Unmatched junction bases numbered 7, after V lost 0 bases and J lost 5 bases. The DNA for the CDR3 is TGCGCCAGCAGTGAGTCGATTTGGGACAGGGGTGACGAGCAGTACTTC. Its translation: CASSESIWDRGDEQYF.